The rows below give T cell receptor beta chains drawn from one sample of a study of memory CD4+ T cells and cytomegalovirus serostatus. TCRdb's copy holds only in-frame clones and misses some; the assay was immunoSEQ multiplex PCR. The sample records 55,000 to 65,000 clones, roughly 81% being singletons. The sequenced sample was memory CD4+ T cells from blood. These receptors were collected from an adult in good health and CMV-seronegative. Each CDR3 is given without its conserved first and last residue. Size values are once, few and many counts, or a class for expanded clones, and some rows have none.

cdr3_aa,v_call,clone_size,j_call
ATSIRDSDYNEQF,TRBV15,.,TRBJ2-1
ASSRPLRGGRISYNEQF,TRBV5-6,once,TRBJ2-1
ASSFGEGYGYT,TRBV7-9,.,TRBJ1-2
SANAPGEQF,TRBV20-1,once,TRBJ2-1
ASREAGANYGYT,TRBV2,.,TRBJ1-2
ASSLNPSGAGELF,TRBV7-3,.,TRBJ2-2
ASSPPGLAGRNEQF,TRBV18,few,TRBJ2-1
ASSLYVDTIY,TRBV7-9,.,TRBJ1-3
ASARGLAIDEQF,TRBV30,few,TRBJ2-1
ASSQNWVMSGGGYNEQF,TRBV4-3,few,TRBJ2-1
ASSSNVLETQY,TRBV11-3,.,TRBJ2-5
ASSDPRDFGNTIY,TRBV10-1,.,TRBJ1-3
ASSLSGTGPGYT,TRBV6-5,.,TRBJ1-2
ASSVRAGTNSGNTIY,TRBV9,.,TRBJ1-3
ASSLEGSNSNQPQH,TRBV7-6,.,TRBJ1-5
ASSPPLGDRGSDEQF,TRBV4-1,.,TRBJ2-1
ASSLQPGSSYEQY,TRBV7-3,.,TRBJ2-7
ASSPNWTPGIYGYT,TRBV9,.,TRBJ1-2
ASSVWTGGDEQY,TRBV5-8,.,TRBJ2-7
ASRPSGGEGHTEAF,TRBV7-9,.,TRBJ1-1
ASSSTSGGLAQH,TRBV7-2,.,TRBJ1-5
ASSQDSLAGGRVETQY,TRBV4-3,.,TRBJ2-5
ASSLWGNQPQH,TRBV7-9,.,TRBJ1-5
AHGRLSYEQY,TRBV6-1,.,TRBJ2-7
ASSEGIDSNQPQH,TRBV2,.,TRBJ1-5
ASSYSINRANYEQY,TRBV6-5,.,TRBJ2-7
ASRYTEAF,TRBV6-1,.,TRBJ1-1
AWRGSTGELF,TRBV30,.,TRBJ2-2
SVDSRAERTDTQY,TRBV29-1,.,TRBJ2-3
ASRSQTGNTEAF,TRBV2,.,TRBJ1-1
ASSNRDRGLSDTQY,TRBV7-2,once,TRBJ2-3